This entry is about one T cell receptor (beta chain). This clonotype was observed many times. The clone's antigen remains unknown. Base qualities are not at hand, and no much larger clone is one base apart. No patient had a history of other malignancies or prior chemotherapy or radiotherapy, and all had node-negative disease on CT and PET/CT. At each of two time points, six milliliters of peripheral venous blood were collected into EDTA tubes. PBMCs were isolated by Ficoll-Paque Plus density-gradient centrifugation. Immediately after collection, samples were stored at -80 degrees C until analysis. Clipping removes 4 bases from V and 5 bases from J, with 13 as the unmatched junction base count. From the cysteine up to the phenylalanine, the CDR3 has a length of 15 residues. Just CDR3 DNA is preserved here, 45 bases in frame from base 1. The germline V gene (reference sequence) yields GTSNPN for CDR1 and SVGIG for CDR2.

Two rounds of multiplex PCR on genomic DNA were used to amplify the TCR beta CDR3 region. In the first PCR round, primers specific to each TRBV and TRBJ gene were used, and the primer sequences were filed in Chinese patent CN105087789A. Universal primers were used in the second PCR round. The Roche High Pure PCR Template Preparation Kit was used to extract genomic DNA from the frozen PBMCs. Libraries were sequenced paired-end with 151 bp reads on an Illumina HiSeq 3000. In the original analysis: Raw reads lacking the multiplex PCR primer sequences were removed with CutAdapt. Using PEAR, the high-quality paired reads were merged into contigs. TRB V, D and J gene segments were assigned to each contig with MiXCR by alignment to reference sequences. To remove sequencing errors, CDR3 sequences were clustered according to base quality and sequence similarity. Shannon entropy, normalized by the natural log of the productive TCR sequence number, served as the measure of diversity. To get clonality, Shannon entropy was divided by the natural log of the number of unique clonotypes, and that result was subtracted from one. Progression-free survival cut-offs for repertoire metrics were chosen using the Youden index of ROC curves, with analyses run in R 3.5.3. TCRdb reanalyzed the raw reads on its own, using fastp at Q25 for trimming and MiXCR for clone calling, and kept in-frame beta chains. Entries that share a CDR3 protein sequence are merged under the most common genes and DNA. None of the V and J calls come from the authors' own analysis; TCRdb made them. Counted in this sample were some 28,000 distinct CDR3 sequences; approximately 31% of them appeared once. Over 10% of the sample goes to the ten largest clones.

The data stem from a study of prognosis after radiotherapy for stage I lung cancer (dated by TCRdb to the early 2020s). Background for the entire study: Roughly 20 stage I NSCLC patients were enrolled in Nanjing, China, between early 2018 and January 2019. After SBRT, distant metastases developed in four of the 19 patients at a median of approximately seven months, while the remaining 15 patients had no significant progression. Using image-guided IMRT or VMAT, SBRT was delivered in 3 to 5 fractions at a biologically effective dose of at least 100 Gy. Tumor histology was squamous cell carcinoma in more than five patients and adenocarcinoma in under 15. All patients were regarded as medically inoperable, because of comorbidities in 11 to 12 patients and refusal of surgery in about seven patients. The cohort comprised 10 to 15 men and roughly 6 women with a median age of around 73 years, ranging from roughly 50 to 84 years. A total of roughly 38 blood samples from some 19 patients were sequenced, with one sample obtained before and one obtained after SBRT for each patient. In 12 to 15 patients the disease was a newly diagnosed primary stage I lung tumor, whereas about 5 had oligometastatic NSCLC following surgical resection of the primary tumor. Peripheral blood TCR beta repertoires were profiled in stage I NSCLC patients before and after stereotactic body radiotherapy, and the repertoires were related to distant failure. No patient received concurrent therapy alongside SBRT. What the work shows at the level of the full study, not this receptor alone: No adjustment for multiple comparisons was applied to any of the reported P values. The study was limited by its small cohort and short follow-up, and the findings require independent validation. Post-SBRT Shannon entropy and its change from baseline were lower in patients who developed distant metastases; baseline Shannon entropy was not associated with metastases. TRBV and TRBJ usage frequencies reportedly differed by metastasis status, in two V genes at baseline and in several V and two J genes after SBRT. No determination of tumor specificity was made for expanded TCR clones. Unique TCR clone counts fell after SBRT (median about 9,300 before versus about 7,100 after; Wilcoxon paired P=0.011).

The sequence was obtained from a donor of 50 years or more with non-small cell lung cancer. The specimen was PBMCs, collected before or after stereotactic body radiation therapy (not recorded which). The sequence links TRBV30 to TRBJ2-7; a stretch of 8 junction bases matches TRBD2. This receptor has the CDR3 CAWKTRGGRWNEQYF. The DNA sequence is given as TGTGCCTGGAAAACTCGCGGGGGGCGGTGGAACGAGCAGTACTTC.